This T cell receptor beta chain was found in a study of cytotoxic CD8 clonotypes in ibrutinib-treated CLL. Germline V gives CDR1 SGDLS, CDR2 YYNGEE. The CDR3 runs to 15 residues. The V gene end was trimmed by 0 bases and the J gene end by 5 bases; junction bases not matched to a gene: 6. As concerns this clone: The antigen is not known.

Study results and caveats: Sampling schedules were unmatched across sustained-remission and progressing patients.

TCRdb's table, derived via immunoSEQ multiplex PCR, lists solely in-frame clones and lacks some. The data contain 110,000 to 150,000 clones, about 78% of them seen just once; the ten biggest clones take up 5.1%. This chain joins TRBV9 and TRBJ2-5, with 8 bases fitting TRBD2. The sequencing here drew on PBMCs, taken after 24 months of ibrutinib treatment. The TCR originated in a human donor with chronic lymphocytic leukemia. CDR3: CASSVAGGPWETQYF. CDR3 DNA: TGTGCCAGCAGCGTAGCGGGGGGGCCATGGGAGACCCAGTACTTC. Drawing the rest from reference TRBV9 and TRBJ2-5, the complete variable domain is DSGVTQTPKHLITATGQRVTLRCSPRSGDLSVYWYQQSLDQGLQFLIQYYNGEERAKGNILERFSAQQFPDLHSELNLSSLELGDSALYFCASSVAGGPWETQYFGPGTRLLVL.